This paragraph reports one T cell receptor (beta chain). The data belong to a study of Ad26.COV2.S vaccination and SARS-CoV-2 variants. V lost 8 bases to trimming and J lost 1 base, with 14 bases between them. The germline V gene encodes CDR1 MNHNY and CDR2 SVGAGI (reference sequence). There are 14 residues in the CDR3. Profiling relied on immunoSEQ multiplex PCR, and the TCRdb table lists in-frame clones only, not all of them. This sample carries about 350,000 clones, 92% of them seen once, and the ten largest clones take 3.9%. The TCR originated in a human donor who had recovered from COVID-19. The sample was peripheral blood, taken after recovery from COVID-19. The chain employs TRBV6-6 and TRBJ1-1; a weak D match, TRBD1 (5 bases). CDR3 loop: CASGRGRGNTEAFF. The CDR3, as DNA: TGTGCCAGCGGAAGGGGCCGAGGGAACACTGAAGCTTTCTTT.